Presented here are 22 T cell receptor beta chains from one specimen sequenced in a study of blood T cell repertoires in COVID-19. Assay: immunoSEQ multiplex PCR; the TCRdb copy retains only in-frame clones and omits some. Among roughly 190,000 clones listed, about 88% were seen once. The sample was PBMCs or T cells enriched from blood (not recorded which). The receptor source for this set is a woman aged 25 to 39 who had recovered from COVID-19.

This chain links TRBV2 with TRBJ2-1; tentatively, D is TRBD1 (5 bases). The V gene's germline CDR1 is SNHLY and CDR2 FYNNEI. The germline V and J ends were trimmed by 1 base and 8 bases, with 15 bases remaining between them. The CDR3 totals 15 residues. The CDR3 DNA sequence: TGTGCCAGCAGTGAAGACAGGCCTTTTAGGGATGAGCAGTTCTTC. Translating gives CASSEDRPFRDEQFF. The full variable domain, completed using reference TRBV2 and TRBJ2-1, is EPEVTQTPSHQVTQMGQEVILRCVPISNHLYFYWYRQILGQKVEFLVSFYNNEISEKSEIFDDQFSVERPDGSNFTLKIRSTKLEDSAMYFCASSEDRPFRDEQFFGPGTRLTVL.

The rearrangement links TRBV3-1 (or the pseudogene TRBV3-2) to TRBJ2-1, with TRBD1 identical over 8 bases. Germline V CDR1 and CDR2: LGHDT, YNNKEL (reference sequence). CDR3 length: 14 residues. Losses at the gene ends were 6 bases for V and 8 bases for J; bases not matched to a gene: 9. Here the CDR3 DNA reads TGTGCCAGCAGTCCCTGGACAGGGCGGGATGAGCAGTTCTTC. Translation: CASSPWTGRDEQFF.

The V call is TRBV12-3 or TRBV12-4, the J call TRBJ2-7; TRBD1 aligns across 10 bases. The CDR3 is 13 amino acids. V was clipped by 5 bases and J by 6 bases; unmatched bases: 4. The CDR3 spells CASSMGQGIEQYV. The CDR3, as DNA: TGTGCCAGCAGTATGGGACAGGGGATCGAGCAGTACGTC.

The chain carries TRBV5-6 and TRBJ2-7; D might be TRBD1 (5 bases). V was pared by 1 base and J by 2 bases, with 7 bases between. Germline V gene sequence: CDR1 SGHDT, CDR2 YYEEEE. This CDR3 has 13 amino acids. In DNA, the CDR3 is TGTGCCAGCAGCTTGACAGGACCCTACGAGCAGTACGTC. Encoded protein: CASSLTGPYEQYV.

This clone was picked up one time. The chain links TRBV30 to TRBJ1-2, with a possible D match to TRBD1 (6 bases). With 3 bases removed from V and 3 bases from J, the gap between germline ends came to 20 bases. The CDR3 consists of 16 residues. From germline, CDR1 is GTSNPN and CDR2 SVGIG (reference sequence). The DNA for the CDR3 is TGTGCCTGGAGAGTCGAAACAGCAGGGGTCTACTATGGCTACACCTTC. Translating it yields CAWRVETAGVYYGYTF.

The chain has TRBV2 and TRBJ2-7, with 11 bases that match TRBD1. The CDR3 loop spans 14 amino acids. Germline lookup yields CDR1 SNHLY and CDR2 FYNNEI. The trim removed 6 bases at V and 6 bases at J, leaving 7 bases unmatched. CDR3 protein: CASSYGQGATEQYF. The DNA of the CDR3 is TGTGCCAGCAGCTATGGACAGGGGGCAACCGAGCAGTACTTC.

The rearrangement uses TRBV27 and TRBJ1-1; D might be TRBD1 (5 bases). The CDR3 is made up of 14 amino acids. Germline lookup yields CDR1 MNHEY and CDR2 SMNVEV (reference sequence). V lost 2 bases and J 5 bases, leaving 12 bases between the germline ends. The CDR3 DNA follows: TGTGCCAGCAGTTTAGGCCGGGGGGGGACTGAAGCTTTCTTT. This encodes CASSLGRGGTEAFF.

This rearrangement joins TRBV27 to TRBJ2-7; TRBD2 agrees at 7 bases. Losses at the gene ends were 3 bases for V and 2 bases for J; bases not matched to a gene: 7. This CDR3 comprises 15 residues. Germline V gene lookup returns CDR1 MNHEY and CDR2 SMNVEV (reference sequence). CDR3 residues: CASSLYAGDPYEQYF. The CDR3 DNA is TGTGCCAGCAGTTTGTATGCGGGAGATCCCTACGAGCAGTACTTC.

The chain is built from TRBV7-8 and TRBJ1-1; D ambiguous. V lost 7 bases and J 1 base, leaving 13 bases between the germline ends. Germline-derived CDR1 and CDR2 are SGHVS and FQNEAQ. CDR3 size: 14 residues. CDR3 residues: CASTPIVGNTEAFF. The DNA of the CDR3 is TGTGCCAGCACCCCAATCGTCGGGAACACTGAAGCTTTCTTT.

The genes are TRBV15 and TRBJ2-4; 11 bases line up with TRBD2. The germline V gene has CDR1 LNHNV and CDR2 YYDKDF (reference sequence). Trimming removed 1 base from V and 8 bases from J; junction bases left unmatched: 7. The CDR3 consists of 16 residues. CDR3 loop: CATSRVSGGGGDIQYF. In DNA form, the CDR3 reads TGTGCCACCAGCAGAGTTAGCGGGGGGGGCGGAGACATTCAGTACTTC.

The genes are TRBV28 and TRBJ2-5; the match to TRBD2 covers 12 bases. V trimming: 4 bases; J trimming: 5 bases; junction bases outside the gene matches: 14. The germline V gene has CDR1 MDHEN and CDR2 SYDVKM. This CDR3 has 18 amino acids. CDR3 loop: CASSYPGLAGSKGETQYF. The CDR3, as DNA: TGTGCCAGCAGTTATCCGGGACTAGCGGGCTCAAAGGGGGAGACCCAGTACTTC.

This chain uses TRBV10-2 with TRBJ2-1; TRBD2 aligns across 7 bases. The CDR3 consists of 15 residues. The germline V gene encodes CDR1 WSHSY and CDR2 SAAADI. Germline trimming cut 6 bases from V and 4 bases from J; bases unmatched to any gene: 9. Here the CDR3 DNA reads TGCGCCAGCAGAGAGCCGGGACTACAATACAATGAGCAGTTCTTC. This translates into CASREPGLQYNEQFF.

The V and J genes are TRBV28 and TRBJ2-3; D might be TRBD2 (6 bases). In germline, CDR1 is MDHEN, CDR2 SYDVKM. The CDR3 runs to 15 residues. Trimming took off 6 bases at V and 0 bases at J, with 13 bases between the two ends. The CDR3 spells CASSPSGGSTDTQYF. CDR3 nucleotides: TGTGCCAGCAGCCCCTCTGGGGGGAGCACAGATACGCAGTATTTT.

CDR3 sequence (DNA): TGTGCCAGCAGTTTCGCGGGGACCCAGGGAAACTATGGCTACACCTTC. This translates into CASSFAGTQGNYGYTF. The genes are TRBV27 and TRBJ1-2, with D possibly being TRBD1 (5 bases). This CDR3 spans 16 amino acids. CDR1 is MNHEY and CDR2 is SMNVEV in the germline V gene (reference sequence). V shed 3 bases and J shed 2 bases, with 16 bases lying between them.

V is TRBV10-1 and J is TRBJ2-1, with D maybe TRBD2 (6 bases). Germline CDR1 and CDR2: WNHNN and SYGVQD (reference sequence). Trimming took 3 bases from V and 7 from J, leaving 16 bases between them. This CDR3 has 15 amino acids. The CDR3: CASSDTSGGFNEQFF. The CDR3 DNA is TGCGCCAGCAGTGACACGTCCGGGGGATTTAATGAGCAGTTCTTC.

This chain joins TRBV5-6 and TRBJ1-2; 8 positions agree with TRBD1. With 5 bases clipped from V and 6 bases from J, the junction kept 9 bases outside the gene matches. Looked up from germline, CDR1 is SGHDT and CDR2 is YYEEEE. The CDR3 spans 14 residues. This chain's CDR3 is CASRYGQGGHGYTF. CDR3 sequence (DNA): TGTGCCAGCAGATATGGACAGGGAGGCCATGGCTACACCTTC.

This rearrangement joins TRBV2 to TRBJ2-1; TRBD2 matches 11 bases. With V trimmed by 2 bases and J by 3 bases, 3 bases remained unmatched. The CDR3 contains 16 residues. Germline-derived CDR1 and CDR2 are SNHLY and FYNNEI. This chain's CDR3 is CASSERLAGFYNEQFF. CDR3 DNA: TGTGCCAGCAGTGAAAGACTAGCGGGGTTCTACAATGAGCAGTTCTTC. The entire variable domain, with the rest obtained from reference TRBV2 and TRBJ2-1, is as follows: EPEVTQTPSHQVTQMGQEVILRCVPISNHLYFYWYRQILGQKVEFLVSFYNNEISEKSEIFDDQFSVERPDGSNFTLKIRSTKLEDSAMYFCASSERLAGFYNEQFFGPGTRLTVL.

This rearrangement joins TRBV10-3 to TRBJ1-4, with TRBD1 matching over 7 bases. The CDR3 is 15 residues long. Trimming cost V 2 bases and J 4 bases; bases outside gene matches: 4. CDR1 is ENHRY, CDR2 SYGVKD, per germline. The chain's CDR3 is CAISERTGVNEKLFF. The CDR3 region has the DNA TGTGCCATCAGTGAGCGGACAGGCGTTAATGAAAAACTGTTTTTT.

The V gene is TRBV5-1, the J gene TRBJ1-2; 7 bases line up with TRBD1. This CDR3 contains 14 residues. Germline assignment: CDR1 SGHRS and CDR2 YFSETQ. V was clipped by 1 base and J by 4 bases; unmatched bases: 4. In DNA, the CDR3 is TGCGCCAGCAGCTTGACAGGGGCAGGCTATGGCTACACCTTC. This translates into CASSLTGAGYGYTF.

The chain joins TRBV30 to TRBJ1-5, with 7 bases identical to TRBD1. Per the germline V gene, CDR1 is GTSNPN and CDR2 is SVGIG (reference sequence). Trimming at V came to 3 bases and at J to 0 bases, leaving 5 bases not matched to a gene. This CDR3 region has 15 residues. In DNA form, the CDR3 reads TGTGCCTGGAGCAGGACAGGATATAGCAATCAGCCCCAGCATTTT. It is translated as CAWSRTGYSNQPQHF. Full variable domain (rest looked up from reference TRBV30 and TRBJ1-5): SQTIHQWPATLVQPVGSPLSLECTVEGTSNPNLYWYRQAAGRGLQLLFYSVGIGQISSEVPQNLSASRPQDRQFILSSKKLLLSDSGFYLCAWSRTGYSNQPQHFGDGTRLSIL.

The V gene is TRBV7-9, the J gene TRBJ2-7; 10 positions match TRBD1. CDR1 and CDR2 (germline): SEHNR, FQNEAQ (reference sequence). The CDR3 is 17 residues long. Trimming cost V 3 bases and J 5 bases; bases outside gene matches: 13. This chain's CDR3 is CASSLTDPDRGHDEQYV. As DNA, the CDR3 is TGTGCCAGCAGCTTGACCGATCCCGACAGGGGGCATGACGAGCAGTACGTC.

The chain combines TRBV30 with TRBJ2-1; no clear D. The CDR3 is 15 residues long. CDR1 is GTSNPN, CDR2 SVGIG, per germline (reference sequence). V gave up 2 bases and J gave up 0 bases, with 11 bases separating them. The CDR3 loop is CAWSSDTLSYNEQFF. CDR3 in DNA: TGTGCCTGGAGTTCTGACACTCTCTCCTACAATGAGCAGTTCTTC.